This T cell receptor (beta chain) was recovered during a study of cytomegalovirus exposure and HLA in healthy donors. Study summary: The same platform used for the approximately 670 first-cohort repertoires was also used for the roughly 120 validation repertoires, as a later analysis reported.

Donors were drawn from the approximately 110-subject validation cohort, separate from the roughly 700-subject first cohort. Data came from immunoSEQ multiplex PCR; TCRdb stores just in-frame clones and leaves some out. The sample has 170,000 or so clones; about 80% are singletons. This TCR was recovered from a woman between 18 and 29 years old in good health and CMV-seropositive. Sequencing was carried out using PBMCs.

This CDR3 reads CATSLDWRGETQYF. The DNA for the CDR3 is TGTGCCACCAGCTTGGACTGGCGGGGAGAGACCCAGTACTTC. The V gene is TRBV15, the J gene TRBJ2-5, with D perhaps TRBD2 (6 bases). The CDR3 sequence is 14 residues long. Germline lookup yields CDR1 LNHNV and CDR2 YYDKDF (reference sequence). The germline V and J ends were trimmed by 5 bases and 4 bases, with 14 bases remaining between them.